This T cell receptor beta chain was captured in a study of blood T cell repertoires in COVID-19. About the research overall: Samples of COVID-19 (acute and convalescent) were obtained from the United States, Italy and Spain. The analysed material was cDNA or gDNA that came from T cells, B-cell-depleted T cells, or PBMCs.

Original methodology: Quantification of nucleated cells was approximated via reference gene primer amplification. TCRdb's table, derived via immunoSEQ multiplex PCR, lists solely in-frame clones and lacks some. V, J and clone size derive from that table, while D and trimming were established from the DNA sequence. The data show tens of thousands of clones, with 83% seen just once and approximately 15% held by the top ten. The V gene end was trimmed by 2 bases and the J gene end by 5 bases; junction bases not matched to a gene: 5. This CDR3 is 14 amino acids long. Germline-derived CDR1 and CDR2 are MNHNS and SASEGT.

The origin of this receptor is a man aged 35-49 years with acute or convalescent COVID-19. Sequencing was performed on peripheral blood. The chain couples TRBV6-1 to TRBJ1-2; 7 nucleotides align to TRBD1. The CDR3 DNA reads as TGTGCCAGCAGTGAATGGGGGACAGATTATGGCTACACCTTC. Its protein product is CASSEWGTDYGYTF.